One sample yielded the 17 T cell receptor beta chains listed below, sequenced in a study of response to subunit inactivated influenza vaccine. TCRdb itself ran the RT-PCR reads through MiXCR, one entry per CDR3 protein. This sample yields hundreds of thousands of distinct CDR3 sequences, of which under 9% are seen a single time; over 10% belongs to the top ten. The source was PBMCs from blood, collected roughly 24 months after vaccination. Receptors originate from a man aged 45-69 years who received an inactivated influenza vaccine.

This clonotype was seen a handful of times. This rearrangement joins TRBV6-1 to TRBJ1-1; D call uncertain. Germline CDR1 is MNHNS and CDR2 is SASEGT. The CDR3 extends over 11 amino acids. V lost 7 bases to trimming and J lost 6 bases, with 9 bases between them. The CDR3 region has the DNA TGTGCCAGCAACTCAGGTCCTGAAGCTTTCTTT. Protein product: CASNSGPEAFF.

This clonotype was counted at least ten times. The chain employs TRBV4-2 and TRBJ1-5; D unclear. CDR1 is LGHNA, CDR2 YNFKEQ, per germline. This CDR3 contains 13 residues. V lost 0 bases, J lost 6 bases, and 6 bases lay in between. The CDR3 loop is CASSQEMSQPQHF. As DNA, the CDR3 is TGTGCCAGCAGCCAAGAGATGAGTCAGCCCCAGCATTTT.

This clonotype was detected ten times or more. The chain has TRBV12-3 or TRBV12-4 and TRBJ1-2; D remains unclear. This CDR3 has 12 amino acids. Deletions cut 8 bases from V and 4 bases from J, with 11 bases between. This chain's CDR3 is CASSETLYGYTF. The CDR3 DNA is TGTGCCAGCTCCGAGACCCTCTATGGCTACACCTTC.

The V and J genes are TRBV4-1 and TRBJ2-1; 8 nucleotides align to TRBD2. This CDR3 is built from 18 residues. V gave up 0 bases and J gave up 8 bases; unmatched junction bases: 15. Germline CDR1 is MGHRA and CDR2 is YSYEKL. In DNA form, the CDR3 reads TGCGCCAGCAGCCAAGAGGGGTCGGAGCGGGGGATTAACTATGAGCAGTTCTTC. Protein sequence: CASSQEGSERGINYEQFF.

This clonotype has ten or more counts. This chain joins TRBV24-1 and TRBJ2-7, with D perhaps TRBD1 (5 bases). CDR1 and CDR2 from the germline V gene are KGHDR and SFDVKD. CDR3 length: 12 residues. Between the trimmed V and J ends, which lost 9 bases and 2 bases, there was a span of 10 bases. The CDR3 loop reads CATFRQPYEQYF. In nucleotides, the CDR3 is TGTGCCACCTTCAGACAGCCCTACGAGCAGTACTTC.

At least ten counts were recorded for this clonotype. The chain joins TRBV20-1 to TRBJ2-1; D perhaps matches TRBD2 (5 bases). The V end lost 3 bases, the J end lost 8 bases, and 17 bases lay between the germline ends. CDR3 size: 14 residues. The V gene's germline CDR1 is DFQATT and CDR2 SNEGSKA (reference sequence). The CDR3 nucleotides are TGCAGTGCTAGCACCCTAGCCCTTCTCGATGAGCAGTTCTTC. Its translation is CSASTLALLDEQFF.

The J gene is TRBJ2-1, the V gene TRBV7-3, with 11 bases that match TRBD2. Per the germline V gene, CDR1 is SGHTA and CDR2 is FQGTGA. J gave up 11 bases and V 2 bases, and 5 bases lay outside the gene matches. The CDR3 has 14 amino acids. DNA of the CDR3: TGTGCCAGCAGCTTATTGGCTAGCGGGGGGCAGCAGTTCTTC. It translates to CASSLLASGGQQFF.

This clonotype was observed many times. CDR3 protein: CASSLDQGSSAGELFF. In DNA form, the CDR3 reads TGTGCCAGCAGCTTGGATCAGGGCTCGTCAGCCGGGGAGCTGTTTTTT. The rearrangement joins TRBV5-5 to TRBJ2-2, with D perhaps matching TRBD1 (5 bases). V lost 0 bases and J lost 6, with 15 bases in between. The germline V gene encodes CDR1 SGHKS and CDR2 YYEKEE (reference sequence). CDR3 size: 16 residues.

The chain's CDR3 is CASSFAELTGELFF. The CDR3 DNA reads as TGTGCCAGCAGCTTCGCAGAACTCACCGGGGAGCTGTTTTTT. This chain links TRBV6-1 with TRBJ2-2; D gene unclear. The germline gives CDR1 MNHNS, CDR2 SASEGT. This CDR3 is built from 14 residues. V was pared by 6 bases and J by 4 bases, with 12 bases between.

This clonotype showed up many times. The chain carries TRBV7-9 and TRBJ1-1, with D perhaps matching TRBD1 (5 bases). The V and J ends lost 2 bases and 7 bases respectively, with 17 bases between them. CDR3 size: 15 residues. Germline V gene sequence: CDR1 SEHNR, CDR2 FQNEAQ (reference sequence). The CDR3 region is CASSLISGVQLEAFF. DNA of the CDR3: TGTGCCAGCAGCTTAATTTCGGGGGTCCAACTTGAAGCTTTCTTT.

This clonotype was seen at least ten times. This chain joins TRBV12-3 or TRBV12-4 and TRBJ2-1; no reliable D call. CDR3 size: 13 residues. With 1 base removed from V and 7 bases from J, the gap between germline ends came to 8 bases. Here the CDR3 reads CASSLEGPNEQFF. CDR3 DNA: TGTGCCAGCAGTTTAGAAGGGCCTAATGAGCAGTTCTTC.

This clonotype was counted a few times. The chain recombines TRBV6-2 or TRBV6-3 with TRBJ2-1, with D unresolved. Germline V gene lookup returns CDR1 MNHEY and CDR2 SVGEGT. The CDR3 spans 14 residues. V lost 8 bases, J lost 5 bases, and 16 bases lay in between. CDR3: CASSPQRVNNEQFF. CDR3 bases: TGTGCCAGCTCTCCTCAACGGGTGAACAATGAGCAGTTCTTC.

V is TRBV7-2 and J is TRBJ1-1; 7 positions agree with TRBD1. The CDR3 covers 15 residues. Germline lookup yields CDR1 SGHTA and CDR2 FQGNSA. V gave up 5 bases and J gave up 0 bases; unmatched junction bases: 6. The CDR3: CASSRDSHMNTEAFF. The CDR3 DNA reads TGTGCCAGCAGCCGGGACAGTCACATGAACACTGAAGCTTTCTTT.

J is TRBJ1-1 and V is TRBV28; D is ambiguous. The V gene lost 5 bases and the J gene lost 5 bases, with 12 bases spanning the gap. CDR1 and CDR2 (germline): MDHEN, SYDVKM. This CDR3 has 13 residues. The CDR3 protein is CASSLPDQTEAFF. The CDR3 DNA reads TGTGCCAGCAGTCTGCCGGACCAGACTGAAGCTTTCTTT.

This clonotype was recorded a few times. The rearrangement uses TRBV4-3 and TRBJ2-2; 7 nucleotides agree with TRBD1. The CDR3 loop spans 16 amino acids. Germline loops: CDR1 LGHNA, CDR2 YSLEER. The V and J ends lost 3 bases and 1 base, in that order; junction bases with no gene match: 5. The CDR3 sequence is CASSQIRTGNTGELFF. CDR3 DNA: TGCGCCAGCAGCCAGATAAGGACAGGGAACACCGGGGAGCTGTTTTTT.

This clonotype was observed many times. In nucleotides, the CDR3 is TGTGCCAGCACTATAGGGTTTTATAGCAATCAGCCCCAGCATTTT. This codes for CASTIGFYSNQPQHF. V gene TRBV28 combines with J gene TRBJ1-5, with no clear D. Trimming stripped 7 bases from V and 0 bases from J, with 13 bases between. The germline CDR1 and CDR2 sequences are MDHEN and SYDVKM. The CDR3 totals 15 residues. The full variable domain, completed using reference TRBV28 and TRBJ1-5, is DVKVTQSSRYLVKRTGEKVFLECVQDMDHENMFWYRQDPGLGLRLIYFSYDVKMKEKGDIPEGYSVSREKKERFSLILESASTNQTSMYLCASTIGFYSNQPQHFGDGTRLSIL.

This clonotype was detected a few times. The genes are TRBV11-1 and TRBJ1-3, with D perhaps matching TRBD1 (5 bases). Germline-derived CDR1 and CDR2 are SGHAT and FQDESV (reference sequence). This CDR3 has 19 amino acids. Trimming took off 5 bases at V and 7 bases at J, with 30 bases between the two ends. CDR3 region: CASSLWWGSGEGFENTIYF. In DNA, the CDR3 is TGTGCCAGCAGCCTCTGGTGGGGCAGTGGCGAAGGATTTGAGAACACCATATATTTT.